This T cell receptor (beta chain) was recorded in a study of T cell changes during pregnancy in multiple sclerosis (dated by TCRdb to the late 2010s). With regard to the full study: The study looked at changes in the T cell repertoire across pregnancy in women with multiple sclerosis.

Taken from the germline V gene, the CDR1 and CDR2 loops are MNHNS and SASEGT. From the cysteine up to the phenylalanine, the CDR3 has a length of 14 residues. Only CDR3 DNA is held: 42 bases, read in frame from base 1. The junction shows trimming of 2 bases on V and 1 base on J, and the gene matches do not reach 1 base of it. On this clone itself: The antigen it binds to is not known. No clone much larger than this one lies a single base away; base qualities are absent.

Library method: the immunoSEQ multiplex PCR assay. TCRdb stores this immuneACCESS table with in-frame sequences only. Part of the clones is absent; in the studies checked, under half of the shortfall reflects unresolved V genes, and no reason is known for the rest. Recorded for this sample are fewer than 40,000 clones; 85% to 95% of them occurred a single time. The ten largest make up 0.35% of the sample. This specimen was CD4+ T cells from peripheral blood mononuclear cells, taken after pregnancy. Recombination joined TRBV6-1 with TRBJ1-1; 7 central nucleotides agree with TRBD1. The clonotype comes from a female donor with multiple sclerosis, enrolled in a pregnancy study. The nucleotide sequence reads TGTGCCAGCAGTGAACCAGGGGGGAACACTGAAGCTTTCTTT. It specifies CASSEPGGNTEAFF.